This T cell receptor beta chain derives from a study of blood T cell repertoires in COVID-19. Whole-study context: Researchers got acute and convalescent COVID-19 samples from the United States, Italy and Spain.

Germline CDR1 and CDR2: SNHLY and FYNNEI. This CDR3 has 15 residues. Trimming shortened V by 3 bases and J by 9 bases, and 15 bases separated the two germline ends. Per the original data handling: Reference gene primers were amplified, and this amplification served to estimate nucleated cell counts. Assay used: immunoSEQ multiplex PCR; TCRdb lists only in-frame clones, some missing. That table gives V, J and clone size, and the DNA gave D and trimming. Counted here are roughly 570,000 clones, approximately 88% occurring once; the ten biggest clones make up roughly 8%. This clone was observed a handful of times.

V gene TRBV2 combines with J gene TRBJ1-6; tentatively, D is TRBD1 (5 bases). The sequence came from a woman in her fifties or sixties with COVID-19, enrolled during active disease. The sequenced sample consisted of peripheral blood. This chain's CDR3 is CASSEEGQGVSPLHF. CDR3 sequence (DNA): TGTGCCAGCAGTGAGGAGGGGCAAGGGGTTTCACCCCTCCACTTT.